The rows below give T cell receptor beta chains drawn from one sample of a study of blood T cell repertoires in COVID-19. Generated by immunoSEQ multiplex PCR, the TCRdb table keeps only in-frame clones and is missing some. The sample consists of around 20,000 clones, 85% to 90% of them appearing once. Specimen: peripheral blood. The receptors derive from a man in his 70s with acute or convalescent COVID-19. The CDR3 runs from the conserved cysteine through the conserved F or W. Fields, in order: D gene, V gene, J gene, clone size, CDR3 DNA, CDR3 protein. D genes are given only for firm matches. Size is omitted from some rows. Given values are once, few, many or a class for expanded clones.

>NA|TRBV12-3/TRBV12-4|TRBJ2-6|NA
TGTGCCAGCAGCAACTCTGGGGCCAACGTCCTGACTTTC
CASSNSGANVLTF
>TRBD2|TRBV5-6|TRBJ2-7|NA
TGTGCCAGCAGCTTAGCGGGAGGTGTGGGCGAGCAGTACTTC
CASSLAGGVGEQYF
>TRBD1|TRBV7-3|TRBJ1-1|once
TGTGCCAGCAGCCCCGGACAGGCGACTGAAGCTTTCTTT
CASSPGQATEAFF
>TRBD1|TRBV28|TRBJ1-1|NA
TGTGCCAGCAGTTTATTGGTGGGACAGGGGGACGGGGCGAACACTGAAGCTTTCTTT
CASSLLVGQGDGANTEAFF
>TRBD1|TRBV11-2|TRBJ1-2|NA
TGTGCCAGCAGCTCCCCCCGGACAGGGGAACACGGCTACACCTTC
CASSSPRTGEHGYTF
>TRBD1|TRBV13|TRBJ1-1|NA
TGTGCCAGCAGCGCAACCGACAGGGCGAACACTGAAGCTTTCTTT
CASSATDRANTEAFF
>TRBD2|TRBV6-6|TRBJ2-7|NA
TGTGCCAGCAGCCTGCCGATAGCGGGAGTTGCCTACGAGCAGTACTTC
CASSLPIAGVAYEQYF
>TRBD2|TRBV19|TRBJ2-1|NA
TGTGCCAGTAGTACCCGCGCTAGCGGGAACTACAATGAGCAGTTCTTC
CASSTRASGNYNEQFF
>TRBD1|TRBV12-3/TRBV12-4|TRBJ2-7|NA
TGTGCCAGCAGTTTCGGACAGGGTTACGAGCAGTACTTC
CASSFGQGYEQYF
>TRBD1|TRBV19|TRBJ1-1|NA
TGTGCCAGCGAACAGGGGGGAGTCACTGAAGCTTTCTTT
CASEQGGVTEAFF
>TRBD2|TRBV24-1|TRBJ2-1|NA
TGTGCCACCAGTGACCCACCAGGGAGCGGGAGCTCCTACAATGAGCAGTTCTTC
CATSDPPGSGSSYNEQFF
>TRBD1|TRBV5-6|TRBJ2-3|NA
TGTGCCAGCAGCGCCCTAGGACAGGGAAGCACAGATACGCAGTATTTT
CASSALGQGSTDTQYF
>NA|TRBV5-1|TRBJ1-6|NA
TGCGCCAGCAGCTTGGGACAGTTGGATTCACCCCTCCACTTT
CASSLGQLDSPLHF
>TRBD2|TRBV19|TRBJ2-2|NA
TGTGCCAGTAAGAATGAGCTAGCGGGATATAAGTCGAACACCGGGGAGCTGTTTTTT
CASKNELAGYKSNTGELFF
>TRBD1|TRBV2|TRBJ1-4|NA
TGTGCCAGCAGTTTTCCCACAGGGGGCACTAATGAAAAACTGTTTTTT
CASSFPTGGTNEKLFF
>NA|TRBV5-6|TRBJ2-3|NA
TGTGCCAGCAGCTTGGTGGCGTCAGGGACAGATACGCAGTATTTT
CASSLVASGTDTQYF
>TRBD2|TRBV20-1|TRBJ2-5|NA
TGCAGTGCTAGTAGGGCTAGCGGGGACCAAGAGACCCAGTACTTC
CSASRASGDQETQYF
>TRBD1|TRBV3-1/TRBV3-2|TRBJ2-3|NA
TGTGCCAGCAGCCAGTGGACAGGGGGGTCAGATACGCAGTATTTT
CASSQWTGGSDTQYF
>NA|TRBV24-1|TRBJ2-3|NA
TGTGCCACCAGTGATTGGACAGCAGATACGCAGTATTTT
CATSDWTADTQYF
>NA|TRBV7-3|TRBJ2-3|once
TGTGCCAGCAGCTTAACCGGTCCAGATACGCAGTATTTT
CASSLTGPDTQYF
>NA|TRBV23-1|TRBJ1-5|NA
TGCGCCACCGGGGAAAAGGACGGCGCGGGAATTTGCAATCAGCCCCAGCATTTT
CATGEKDGAGICNQPQHF
>NA|TRBV20-1|TRBJ2-5|NA
TGCAGTGCTAGTATATCGTGGGGCAGGGGAGTCGAGACCCAGTACTTC
CSASISWGRGVETQYF
>NA|TRBV4-1|TRBJ1-5|NA
TGCGCCAGCAGCCTTCGGACAAATCAGCCCCAGCATTTT
CASSLRTNQPQHF
>NA|TRBV5-4|TRBJ2-7|NA
TGTGCCAGCAGGTTAGATCACGACGAGCAGTACTTC
CASRLDHDEQYF
>TRBD2|TRBV4-1|TRBJ2-1|NA
TGCGCCAGCAGCCACGTTGGGCGGGGGGCGCGGGTTTTAGGTACAAATGAGCAGTTCTTC
CASSHVGRGARVLGTNEQFF
>TRBD2|TRBV29-1|TRBJ2-1|NA
TGCAGCGTTGTGGCTAGCGGGATTGGCAATGAGCAGTTCTTC
CSVVASGIGNEQFF
>NA|TRBV6-5|TRBJ2-7|few
TGTGCCAGCAGAGCGGGACAGGCCTACGAGCAGTACTTC
CASRAGQAYEQYF
>TRBD1|TRBV12-3/TRBV12-4|TRBJ2-3|NA
TGTGCCAGCTGGGACAGGGGACGGGATACGCAGTATTTT
CASWDRGRDTQYF
>TRBD2|TRBV19|TRBJ2-2|NA
TGTGCCAGTGTTGGGAGGGCGGTAACCGGGGAGCTGTTTTTT
CASVGRAVTGELFF
>TRBD1|TRBV29-1|TRBJ2-3|NA
TGCAGCGTTGAGGGGGGACAGGGGATTACAGATACGCAGTATTTT
CSVEGGQGITDTQYF
>NA|TRBV7-2|TRBJ2-6|NA
TGTGCCAGCAGCTTAAGGGGCGAGACGGCCAACGTCCTGACTTTC
CASSLRGETANVLTF
>NA|TRBV5-5|TRBJ1-6|NA
TGTGCCAGCAGCTTGTCTGTGACAGTCGGTTCACCCCTCCACTTT
CASSLSVTVGSPLHF
>TRBD2|TRBV29-1|TRBJ2-1|NA
TGCAGCGTTGGGGGACTAGCGGGAGGGCCGGTATACAATGAGCAGTTCTTC
CSVGGLAGGPVYNEQFF
>NA|TRBV21-1|TRBJ2-1|NA
TGTGCCAGCAGCAAAGAGGACAGGCCGGGCAATGAGCAGTTCTTC
CASSKEDRPGNEQFF
>NA|TRBV4-3|TRBJ2-5|once
TGCGCCAGCAGCCAAGACTTCCAAGAGACCCAGTACTTC
CASSQDFQETQYF
>TRBD1|TRBV7-8|TRBJ2-5|NA
TGTGCCAGCAGCTTAGGCCCGGCAGGGGGAAGCGAGACCCAGTACTTC
CASSLGPAGGSETQYF
>NA|TRBV6-5|TRBJ1-1|NA
TGTGCCAGCAGACCCCCAGGGCGGAGCACTGAAGCTTTCTTT
CASRPPGRSTEAFF
>TRBD1|TRBV19|TRBJ1-2|NA
TGTGCCAGTACTATCGCGACAGGGAATAACTATGGCTACACCTTC
CASTIATGNNYGYTF
>TRBD1|TRBV18|TRBJ1-4|NA
TGTGCCAGCTCATGGACAGGGGAGAGCGAAAAACTGTTTTTT
CASSWTGESEKLFF
>NA|TRBV10-3|TRBJ2-3|once
TGTGCCATCAGTGAGTCGGTAACTCGCACAGATACGCAGTATTTT
CAISESVTRTDTQYF
>NA|TRBV4-1|TRBJ1-1|NA
TGCGCCAGCAGCCAAGGCGGAGGGCGGAACACTGAAGCTTTCTTT
CASSQGGGRNTEAFF
>NA|TRBV28|TRBJ2-1|NA
TGTGCCAGCAGTTTACCCAGCGGCTACAATGAGCAGTTCTTC
CASSLPSGYNEQFF
>NA|TRBV6-6|TRBJ1-1|once
TGTGCCAGCAGACACTCACAGGTGATGAACACTGAAGCTTTCTTT
CASRHSQVMNTEAFF
>NA|TRBV5-4|TRBJ1-3|NA
TGTGCCAGCAGCCAACTTGTCGGGGATCGGGACACCATATATTTT
CASSQLVGDRDTIYF
>TRBD1|TRBV14|TRBJ2-1|NA
TGTGCCAGCAGCCCCGGGACAGCATACAATGAGCAGTTCTTC
CASSPGTAYNEQFF
>TRBD2|TRBV4-3|TRBJ2-1|NA
TGCGCCAGCAGCCCGGGGGACTACTATACAACTGAGCAGTTCTTC
CASSPGDYYTTEQFF
>TRBD1|TRBV19|TRBJ1-5|NA
TGTGCCAGTAGTACCGGACAGGGGGATCAGCCCCAGCATTTT
CASSTGQGDQPQHF
>NA|TRBV4-3|TRBJ1-5|once
TGCGCCAGCAGCCAATTTTGGAGGGGCAATCAGCCCCAGCATTTT
CASSQFWRGNQPQHF
>TRBD2|TRBV5-6|TRBJ2-7|NA
TGTGCCAGCAGCATAATGGTTAGCGGGAGTTACTCCTACGAGCAGTACTTC
CASSIMVSGSYSYEQYF
>TRBD1|TRBV7-7|TRBJ2-2|NA
TGTGCTAGCAGCTCCCTAACGACAGGGCGGACCGGGGAGCTGTTTTTT
CASSSLTTGRTGELFF